This passage covers 15 T cell receptor beta chains from one sample sequenced in a study of OX40 agonist ivuxolimab in advanced cancers. Assay used: immunoSEQ multiplex PCR; TCRdb lists only in-frame clones, some missing. Found here are some 46,000 clones, about 86% of them singletons; the top ten hold 30% to 45%. Sequenced material: CD4+ or CD8+ T cells sorted from blood, taken in a trial of the OX40 agonist ivuxolimab. These receptors were obtained from an adult with an advanced solid tumor such as melanoma, head and neck, liver or kidney cancer.

The chain carries TRBV6-1 and TRBJ2-7; TRBD1 matches 8 bases. J was trimmed by 1 base and V by 6 bases; bases with no gene match: 5. This CDR3 spans 14 amino acids. The germline CDR1 and CDR2 sequences are MNHNS and SASEGT. CDR3 in amino acids: CASRKQGESYEQYF. The CDR3 bases are TGTGCCAGCAGGAAACAGGGGGAATCCTACGAGCAGTACTTC.

V is TRBV11-3 and J is TRBJ2-1; 9 bases are a match to TRBD2. The CDR3 is 18 residues long. Germline loops: CDR1 SGHNT, CDR2 YENEEA. The V and J ends lost 6 bases and 0 bases, in that order; junction bases with no gene match: 12. The CDR3 coding sequence is TGTGCCAGCAGTGGCGGTAGCGGGGGCCGAAGCTCCTACAATGAGCAGTTCTTC. Amino acid sequence: CASSGGSGGRSSYNEQFF.

This clone was seen a few times. The chain uses TRBV9 and TRBJ2-5; 7 bases match TRBD1. The CDR3 loop spans 14 amino acids. J gave up 4 bases and V 0 bases, and 3 bases lay outside the gene matches. The germline V gene encodes CDR1 SGDLS and CDR2 YYNGEE. The CDR3: CASSVAYRGETQYF. In DNA, the CDR3 is TGTGCCAGCAGCGTAGCTTACAGGGGAGAGACCCAGTACTTC.

In its sample, this clone was seen a few times. The V and J genes are TRBV5-8 and TRBJ2-1; 8 bases fit TRBD1. CDR1 SGHTS and CDR2 YDEGEE come from the germline V gene. CDR3 size: 16 residues. Trimming at V came to 4 bases and at J to 7 bases, leaving 13 bases not matched to a gene. The chain's CDR3 is CASSHRLHRGDNEQFF. In DNA form, the CDR3 reads TGTGCCAGCAGCCATAGGCTGCACAGGGGGGATAATGAGCAGTTCTTC.

The chain carries TRBV6-1 and TRBJ2-5; possible D gene TRBD2, 6 bases. V was trimmed by 2 bases and J by 5 bases, leaving 12 bases between them. The CDR3 consists of 14 residues. Germline values: CDR1 MNHNS, CDR2 SASEGT. The CDR3 region has the DNA TGTGCCAGCAGTGAACGTCGGGGGAGGGAGACCCAGTACTTC. Its translation: CASSERRGRETQYF.

This chain links TRBV5-1 with TRBJ1-2; the match to TRBD1 covers 7 bases. Losses at the gene ends were 0 bases for V and 8 bases for J; bases not matched to a gene: 10. Germline values: CDR1 SGHRS, CDR2 YFSETQ. The CDR3 extends over 15 amino acids. CDR3 nucleotide sequence: TGCGCCAGCAGCTTGGCCTGGCAGGGGGAAGACGGCTACACCTTC. It is translated as CASSLAWQGEDGYTF. Filled out from reference TRBV5-1 and TRBJ1-2, the complete variable domain reads KAGVTQTPRYLIKTRGQQVTLSCSPISGHRSVSWYQQTPGQGLQFLFEYFSETQRNKGNFPGRFSGRQFSNSRSEMNVSTLELGDSALYLCASSLAWQGEDGYTFGSGTRLTVV.

The chain is built from TRBV18 and TRBJ1-2; tentatively, D is TRBD1 (6 bases). Germline-derived CDR1 and CDR2 are KGHSH and LQKENI. V lost 4 bases and J lost 4, with 16 bases in between. The CDR3 is 15 amino acids. The chain's CDR3 is CASSQFETGLYGYTF. DNA for the CDR3: TGTGCCAGCTCACAATTCGAGACAGGCCTCTATGGCTACACCTTC.

This clone was recorded a few times. The V call is TRBV6-1, the J call TRBJ2-7; 7 bases match TRBD2. The germline V gene encodes CDR1 MNHNS and CDR2 SASEGT. With 2 bases clipped from V and 4 bases from J, the junction kept 5 bases outside the gene matches. The CDR3 is 14 amino acids. Written as DNA, the CDR3 is TGTGCCAGCAGTGAATGGGGGGGGATATACGAGCAGTACTTC. Translated: CASSEWGGIYEQYF.

The chain recombines TRBV7-9 with TRBJ2-1; 13 bases map to TRBD2. CDR1 is SEHNR, CDR2 FQNEAQ, per germline (reference sequence). CDR3 length equals 19 residues. The ends lost 3 bases at V and 2 bases at J; junction bases unmatched: 10. For the CDR3, the DNA is TGTGCCAGCAGCTTGGCCGGGGGACTAGCGGGACCCGCCTACAATGAGCAGTTCTTC. It encodes CASSLAGGLAGPAYNEQFF.

The chain recombines TRBV5-1 with TRBJ1-4, with 10 bases identical to TRBD1. From germline, CDR1 is SGHRS and CDR2 YFSETQ. This CDR3 has 16 amino acids. V was pared by 3 bases and J by 7 bases, with 9 bases of the junction left unmatched. The CDR3 DNA reads as TGCGCCAGCAGCTCCTCCGGGACAGGGGTCTCTGAAAAACTGTTTTTT. This encodes CASSSSGTGVSEKLFF.

The chain is built from TRBV10-2 and TRBJ2-7; D remains unclear. V dropped 0 bases and J dropped 4 bases, with 4 bases sitting between them. The CDR3 runs to 12 residues. Germline-derived CDR1 and CDR2 are WSHSY and SAAADI. The CDR3 protein is CASSESGYEQYF. The CDR3, as DNA: TGCGCCAGCAGTGAGTCGGGTTACGAGCAGTACTTC.

The chain uses TRBV7-9 and TRBJ2-5; 9 bases align to TRBD2. In germline, CDR1 is SEHNR, CDR2 FQNEAQ (reference sequence). The CDR3 totals 15 residues. V shed 5 bases and J 5 bases; nucleotides not matched to a gene: 9. CDR3 amino acids: CASSQTAGGQETQYF. The DNA of the CDR3 is TGTGCCAGCAGCCAGACGGCGGGGGGGCAGGAGACCCAGTACTTC.

The chain links TRBV5-5 to TRBJ2-5; 7 nucleotides line up with TRBD1. The germline CDR1 and CDR2 sequences are SGHKS and YYEKEE (reference sequence). V lost 2 bases and J lost 2; bases outside the gene matches: 6. This CDR3 has 15 amino acids. The CDR3 loop is CASSFRDSLQETQYF. In DNA form, the CDR3 reads TGTGCCAGCAGCTTTCGGGACAGCCTTCAAGAGACCCAGTACTTC.

This clone has only one observation. The rearrangement joins TRBV18 to TRBJ1-2; TRBD1 matches 10 bases. The CDR3 is 14 amino acids. J gave up 6 bases and V 2 bases, and 3 bases lay outside the gene matches. Germline CDR1 KGHSH, CDR2 LQKENI. The CDR3 reads CASSPMGQGNGYTF. As DNA, the CDR3 is TGTGCCAGCTCACCAATGGGACAGGGGAATGGCTACACCTTC.

CDR3 in DNA: TGTGCCAGTAGTACCCCCGGGACAGATACGCAGTATTTT. This translates into CASSTPGTDTQYF. This chain uses TRBV19 with TRBJ2-3, with D hard to call. The germline V gene encodes CDR1 LNHDA and CDR2 SQIVND (reference sequence). V lost 4 bases to trimming and J lost 3 bases, with 8 bases between them. The CDR3 totals 13 residues.